This T cell receptor (beta chain) was identified during a study of blood T cell repertoires in COVID-19. Study-level information: Specimens from acute and convalescent COVID-19 originated in the United States, Italy and Spain. T cells, B-cell-depleted T cells, or PBMCs provided the cDNA or gDNA that served as material.

In the study's own analysis: From reference gene primer amplification, estimates of nucleated cell counts were derived. Profiled with immunoSEQ multiplex PCR; TCRdb holds only in-frame clones, not every one. For V, J and clone size, that table is used; D and trimming come from the DNA. The sample lists about 380,000 clones; approximately 80% were seen once. V gave up 2 bases and J gave up 7 bases; unmatched junction bases: 7. Germline-derived CDR1 and CDR2 are LNHNV and YYDKDF (reference sequence). CDR3 size: 14 residues. The TCR comes from a human donor with acute or convalescent COVID-19. The donor label of this sample is uncertain. The sample taken for sequencing was peripheral blood. The genes are TRBV15 and TRBJ1-2, with 7 bases that match TRBD1. In nucleotides, the CDR3 is TGTGCCACCAGCAGAATCGACAGGGAAGGTGGCTACACCTTC. Protein: CATSRIDREGGYTF.